The 24 T cell receptor beta chains presented below share a single source sample, sequenced in a study of lymphopenia after photon versus proton radiotherapy. Sequenced by immunoSEQ multiplex PCR; TCRdb stores in-frame clones only, minus some. Among 60,000 or so clones, around 87% were seen once, and the ten largest hold roughly 2.3%. Sequenced material: peripheral blood, taken from a patient treated with photon-based radiotherapy. The source is a middle-aged man with gastric cancer.

This clone was seen a single time. J is TRBJ1-1 and V is TRBV13, with D maybe TRBD1 (5 bases). Germline-derived CDR1 and CDR2 are PRHDT and FYEKMQ (reference sequence). This CDR3 region has 14 residues. The V gene lost 5 bases and the J gene lost 1 base, with 11 bases spanning the gap. This chain's CDR3 is CASSTGPKNTEAFF. The CDR3 DNA is TGTGCCAGCAGCACGGGACCAAAGAACACTGAAGCTTTCTTT. Full variable domain (missing parts from reference TRBV13 and TRBJ1-1): AAGVIQSPRHLIKEKRETATLKCYPIPRHDTVYWYQQGPGQDPQFLISFYEKMQSDKGSIPDRFSAQQFSDYHSELNMSSLELGDSALYFCASSTGPKNTEAFFGQGTRLTVV.

This chain connects TRBV6-1 to TRBJ1-4; D is ambiguous. This CDR3 has 14 residues. The V gene lost 10 bases and the J gene lost 0 bases, with 12 bases spanning the gap. CDR1 is MNHNS, CDR2 SASEGT, per germline. As DNA, the CDR3 is TGTGCCACCCGGCGCGGAACAACTAATGAAAAACTGTTTTTT. Its translation is CATRRGTTNEKLFF.

The rearrangement uses TRBV4-1 and TRBJ2-5; D gene uncertain. The CDR3 is 13 amino acids. Trimming removed 1 base at V and 2 bases at J, with 5 bases between. Germline CDR1 MGHRA, CDR2 YSYEKL. The DNA for the CDR3 is TGCGCCAGCAGCCAAGGTTCGCAAGAGACCCAGTACTTC. Translating gives CASSQGSQETQYF.

The V gene is TRBV15, the J gene TRBJ2-7; either TRBD1 or TRBD2 may supply D (5 bases each). The germline V gene encodes CDR1 LNHNV and CDR2 YYDKDF (reference sequence). V lost 0 bases and J 4 bases, leaving 13 bases between the germline ends. CDR3 size: 15 residues. The chain's CDR3 is CATSRDSGTVYEQYF. The DNA of the CDR3 is TGTGCCACCAGCAGAGATTCAGGGACGGTTTACGAGCAGTACTTC.

The V call is TRBV7-9, the J call TRBJ1-2; tentatively, D is TRBD1 (6 bases). Trimming pared 6 bases from V and 8 bases from J, leaving 16 bases between. The germline V gene has CDR1 SEHNR and CDR2 FQNEAQ (reference sequence). The CDR3 consists of 13 residues. The CDR3 DNA sequence: TGTGCCAGCAGGCCGACAGGCCCAGGGGGCTACACCTTC. This translates into CASRPTGPGGYTF.

The V and J genes are TRBV7-6 and TRBJ2-7; 9 nucleotides agree with TRBD1. This CDR3 is 14 amino acids long. V trimming: 3 bases; J trimming: 5 bases; junction bases outside the gene matches: 5. Per germline, CDR1 SGHVS and CDR2 FNYEAQ. CDR3 nucleotides: TGTGCCAGCAGCTTCCGGACAGGGGTTAACGAGCAGTACTTC. Translated: CASSFRTGVNEQYF.

J is TRBJ2-7 and V is TRBV7-9; 7 positions match TRBD1. The CDR3 has 15 residues. With V trimmed by 4 bases and J by 2 bases, 8 bases remained unmatched. CDR1 is SEHNR, CDR2 FQNEAQ, per germline (reference sequence). The CDR3 DNA reads as TGTGCCAGCAGCTCAACAGGGGAAAGAACCTACGAGCAGTACTTC. Its protein is CASSSTGERTYEQYF. Together with reference TRBV7-9 and TRBJ2-7, the CDR3 gives the full variable domain: DTGVSQNPRHKITKRGQNVTFRCDPISEHNRLYWYRQTLGQGPEFLTYFQNEAQLEKSRLLSDRFSAERPKGSFSTLEIQRTEQGDSAMYLCASSSTGERTYEQYFGPGTRLTVT.

By share of the sample, this clone is medium-sized. The chain uses TRBV7-9 and TRBJ1-6, with D uncertain. Trimming shortened V by 4 bases and J by 6 bases, and 10 bases separated the two germline ends. CDR1 and CDR2 from the germline V gene are SEHNR and FQNEAQ (reference sequence). The CDR3 runs to 14 residues. This chain's CDR3 is CASSSPGGNSPLHF. Here the CDR3 DNA reads TGTGCCAGCAGCTCCCCGGGTGGTAATTCACCCCTCCACTTT.

V gene TRBV27 combines with J gene TRBJ1-5, with 7 bases that match TRBD1. Trimming cost V 7 bases and J 0 bases; bases outside gene matches: 6. This CDR3 comprises 15 residues. The germline V gene has CDR1 MNHEY and CDR2 SMNVEV (reference sequence). The CDR3 sequence is CASKEGAYSNQPQHF. CDR3 in DNA: TGTGCCAGCAAGGAGGGGGCTTATAGCAATCAGCCCCAGCATTTT.

This sequence joins TRBV4-3 and TRBJ2-5; TRBD2 agrees at 11 bases. After removal of 4 bases from V and 1 base from J, the junction contained 5 bases not matched to a gene. In germline, CDR1 is LGHNA, CDR2 YSLEER. This CDR3 is built from 16 residues. The CDR3 region is CASSPRLAGLQETQYF. The CDR3 DNA reads TGCGCCAGCAGCCCCCGACTAGCGGGACTCCAAGAGACCCAGTACTTC.

J is TRBJ2-1 and V is TRBV29-1; possible D gene TRBD2, 7 bases. Deletions cut 4 bases from V and 6 bases from J, with 13 bases between. Per the germline V gene, CDR1 is SQVTM and CDR2 is ANQGSEA. This CDR3 region has 13 residues. The CDR3 sequence: CSVVGGAPNEQFF. The CDR3 DNA sequence: TGCAGCGTTGTGGGGGGGGCTCCCAATGAGCAGTTCTTC.

This clone was seen a handful of times. The chain combines TRBV7-9 with TRBJ2-1; 9 bases fit TRBD1. The CDR3 covers 14 residues. V was pared by 5 bases and J by 7 bases, with 6 bases of the junction left unmatched. Germline V gene lookup returns CDR1 SEHNR and CDR2 FQNEAQ (reference sequence). CDR3 amino acids: CASSRVDRGNEQFF. The CDR3 nucleotides read TGTGCCAGCAGCCGCGTAGACAGGGGGAATGAGCAGTTCTTC. The whole variable domain, filled in from reference TRBV7-9 and TRBJ2-1, reads DTGVSQNPRHKITKRGQNVTFRCDPISEHNRLYWYRQTLGQGPEFLTYFQNEAQLEKSRLLSDRFSAERPKGSFSTLEIQRTEQGDSAMYLCASSRVDRGNEQFFGPGTRLTVL.

The chain couples TRBV7-9 to TRBJ1-5; no clear D gene. The CDR3 sequence is 14 residues long. The V and J ends lost 5 bases and 7 bases respectively, with 15 bases between them. Germline CDR1 reads SEHNR; CDR2 reads FQNEAQ (reference sequence). CDR3 protein: CASSPGGVKQPQHF. The CDR3 nucleotides are TGTGCCAGCAGCCCCGGCGGGGTAAAACAGCCCCAGCATTTT.

This clone was detected only once. The genes are TRBV5-1 and TRBJ1-6; 8 bases fit TRBD1. Germline V CDR1 and CDR2: SGHRS, YFSETQ. This CDR3 spans 14 amino acids. J gave up 8 bases and V 4 bases, and 5 bases lay outside the gene matches. The CDR3, as DNA: TGCGCCAGCAGCCTGGGACAGGTCGATTCACCCCTCCACTTT. Its translation is CASSLGQVDSPLHF.

In its sample, this clone is medium-sized (0.01 to 0.1%). The chain links TRBV25-1 to TRBJ1-1; D is perhaps TRBD1 (5 bases). Trimming removed 0 bases from V and 1 base from J, with 9 bases in between. Germline CDR1 MGHDK, CDR2 SYGVNS. The CDR3 is made up of 15 amino acids. CDR3 region: CASSEYDRENTEAFF. DNA of the CDR3: TGTGCCAGCAGTGAATATGACAGAGAGAACACTGAAGCTTTCTTT.

V and J are TRBV4-1 and TRBJ1-1; D is unresolved. The V gene lost 3 bases and the J gene lost 5 bases, with 7 bases spanning the gap. Germline values: CDR1 MGHRA, CDR2 YSYEKL. The CDR3 has 12 amino acids. This chain's CDR3 is CASSQRGTEAFF. CDR3 in DNA: TGCGCCAGCAGCCAGCGGGGAACTGAAGCTTTCTTT.

V usage is TRBV30 and J usage is TRBJ2-3; D remains ambiguous. Trimming removed 0 bases from V and 5 bases from J, with 18 bases in between. Germline CDR1 GTSNPN, CDR2 SVGIG (reference sequence). The CDR3 sequence is 16 residues long. The CDR3 here is CAWSVPVMGYGDTQYF. Written as DNA, the CDR3 is TGTGCCTGGAGTGTACCGGTCATGGGATATGGAGATACGCAGTATTTT.

This clone was recorded only once. V usage is TRBV11-2 and J usage is TRBJ2-3, with D maybe TRBD2 (6 bases). The CDR3 spans 15 residues. Germline V CDR1 and CDR2: SGHAT, FQNNGV. Trimming shortened V by 2 bases and J by 0 bases, and 9 bases separated the two germline ends. DNA of the CDR3: TGTGCCAGCAGCTTACGGGGGTCTAGCACAGATACGCAGTATTTT. Translation gives CASSLRGSSTDTQYF.

The chain couples TRBV7-2 to TRBJ2-5; 13 bases align to TRBD2. V lost 5 bases, J lost 0 bases, and 6 bases stayed unmatched. The CDR3 loop spans 17 amino acids. Germline V gene lookup returns CDR1 SGHTA and CDR2 FQGNSA. CDR3 sequence: CASSPWGLAGNQETQYF. DNA for the CDR3: TGTGCCAGCAGCCCGTGGGGACTAGCGGGGAACCAAGAGACCCAGTACTTC.

This rearrangement joins TRBV9 to TRBJ1-1; D is ambiguous. Trimming took 2 bases from V and 1 from J, leaving 15 bases between them. The germline CDR1 and CDR2 sequences are SGDLS and YYNGEE. This CDR3 has 16 residues. The CDR3 here is CASSVDGGSWNTEAFF. CDR3 in DNA: TGTGCCAGCAGCGTTGATGGAGGTTCTTGGAACACTGAAGCTTTCTTT.

The chain has TRBV14 and TRBJ1-6; D not resolved. Per germline, CDR1 SGHDN and CDR2 FVKESK. The CDR3 sequence is 14 residues long. The ends were cut back, 3 bases at V and 6 bases at J, with 9 bases in the middle. The CDR3 nucleotides are TGTGCCAGCAGCCACGCAGGACCTAATTCACCCCTCCACTTT. Translating gives CASSHAGPNSPLHF. Variable domain in full (rest from reference TRBV14 and TRBJ1-6): EAGVTQFPSHSVIEKGQTVTLRCDPISGHDNLYWYRRVMGKEIKFLLHFVKESKQDESGMPNNRFLAERTGGTYSTLKVQPAELEDSGVYFCASSHAGPNSPLHFGNGTRLTVT.

The chain is built from TRBV4-2 and TRBJ1-6; a possible D gene is TRBD1 (5 bases). This CDR3 region has 16 residues. The V gene's germline CDR1 is LGHNA and CDR2 YNFKEQ. Trimming left V 2 bases short and J 4 bases short, with 12 bases between. The CDR3 DNA sequence: TGTGCCAGCAGCCAAAGGACAAAGGGGTATAATTCACCCCTCCACTTT. This gives the protein CASSQRTKGYNSPLHF.

The gene calls are TRBV5-1 and TRBJ1-3; the match to TRBD1 covers 11 bases. Germline V lookup: CDR1 SGHRS, CDR2 YFSETQ. This CDR3 contains 15 residues. V lost 4 bases, J lost 4 bases, and 4 bases stayed unmatched. CDR3 bases: TGCGCCAGCAGCACGGGGACAGGGGGAGGAAACACCATATATTTT. It is translated as CASSTGTGGGNTIYF.

The V and J genes are TRBV5-1 and TRBJ1-3; the D gene is possibly TRBD1 (6 bases). CDR3 length: 15 amino acids. Per germline, CDR1 SGHRS and CDR2 YFSETQ. V was shortened by 4 bases and J by 2 bases, with 13 bases between the two germline ends. The CDR3 reads CASSLSGAAGNTIYF. The CDR3 DNA reads as TGCGCCAGCAGCCTCTCAGGGGCTGCTGGAAACACCATATATTTT.